This T cell receptor (beta chain) derives from a study of blood T cell repertoires in COVID-19. Across the study: The cDNA or gDNA used as material had been derived from T cells, B-cell-depleted T cells, or PBMCs.

The assay was immunoSEQ multiplex PCR, and TCRdb's table has in-frame clones only and misses some. Of about 100,000 clones in the sample, approximately 81% were seen once. This clone was detected once. CDR3 length: 17 residues. Looked up from germline, CDR1 is ENHRY and CDR2 is SYGVKD. V was clipped by 0 bases and J by 3 bases; unmatched bases: 5. Sequenced input: peripheral blood. The sequence was obtained from a woman between 65 and 79 years old with active or convalescent COVID-19. The chain combines TRBV10-3 with TRBJ2-4; 10 nucleotides line up with TRBD2. The DNA of the CDR3 is TGTGCCATCAGTGAGTCAGCGGGAGGGACCTACAAAAACATTCAGTACTTC. Protein product: CAISESAGGTYKNIQYF.